The 18 T cell receptor beta chains below were found in one sample sequenced in a study of T cell responses to AZD1222 COVID-19 vaccine (dated by TCRdb to the early 2020s). The library relied on the immunoSEQ multiplex PCR assay. TCRdb provides this immuneACCESS table in a form limited to in-frame rearrangements. Some clones are lacking; in checked studies, under half of them reflect an unresolved V gene, and why the rest are absent is not known. The sample table lists fewer than 200,000 clones, 75% to 90% of them with a count of one. About 6.1% of the sample rests with the top ten. The time point tag for this specimen amounts to: baseline before first vaccination. The material was peripheral blood, obtained on day 0 of AZD1222 vaccination. These receptors were obtained from an adult in good health.

This clone appeared a few times. The chain carries TRBV3-1 (or the pseudogene TRBV3-2) and TRBJ2-2, with D possibly matching TRBD1 (6 bases). Deletions cut 1 base from V and 8 bases from J, with 14 bases between. There are 15 residues in the CDR3. Germline V lookup: CDR1 LGHDT, CDR2 YNNKEL (reference sequence). CDR3 residues: CASSQGTDFAGELFF. CDR3 in DNA: TGTGCCAGCAGCCAAGGGACAGATTTTGCTGGGGAGCTGTTTTTT.

The J gene is TRBJ2-5, the V gene TRBV24-1, with TRBD1 identical over 9 bases. Looked up from germline, CDR1 is KGHDR and CDR2 is SFDVKD. The trim removed 3 bases at V and 4 bases at J, leaving 5 bases unmatched. The CDR3 runs to 15 residues. The CDR3 spells CATSDDTGGRETQYF. Here the CDR3 DNA reads TGTGCCACCAGTGATGACACAGGGGGCCGAGAGACCCAGTACTTC.

V usage is TRBV19 and J usage is TRBJ2-1, with 7 bases lining up with TRBD2. Germline V lookup: CDR1 LNHDA, CDR2 SQIVND (reference sequence). V lost 6 bases, J lost 4 bases, and 9 bases stayed unmatched. The CDR3 is 15 residues long. CDR3 amino acids: CASSASLASYNEQFF. The CDR3 region has the DNA TGTGCCAGTAGCGCCTCACTAGCGTCTTACAATGAGCAGTTCTTC.

The chain has TRBV30 and TRBJ2-5; TRBD1 might be the D (5 bases). CDR1 and CDR2 (germline): GTSNPN, SVGIG (reference sequence). Between the trimmed V and J ends, which lost 0 bases and 5 bases, there was a span of 7 bases. CDR3 length equals 12 residues. The CDR3 is CAWSVPGETQYF. The DNA for the CDR3 is TGTGCCTGGAGTGTACCAGGGGAGACCCAGTACTTC.

The chain couples TRBV19 to TRBJ2-7; D may correspond to TRBD1 or TRBD2 (5 bases each). CDR3 length: 15 amino acids. The V end lost 4 bases, the J end lost 3 bases, and 16 bases lay between the germline ends. CDR1 LNHDA and CDR2 SQIVND come from the germline V gene (reference sequence). The CDR3 DNA reads as TGTGCCAGTAGTACTTCCGGGACCGCAAACTACGAGCAGTACTTC. Its translation is CASSTSGTANYEQYF.

The chain links TRBV28 to TRBJ1-2; unclear D gene. The CDR3 totals 13 residues. V dropped 1 base and J dropped 9 bases, with 12 bases sitting between them. The germline CDR1 and CDR2 sequences are MDHEN and SYDVKM. CDR3 amino acids: CASSLFLPLSYTF. Here the CDR3 DNA reads TGTGCCAGCAGTTTATTCCTCCCTCTGAGCTACACCTTC.

CDR3 DNA: TGTGCCATCAGTGAGTCGAACTCCGGGGCCTACGAGCAGTACTTC. Its translation: CAISESNSGAYEQYF. V usage is TRBV10-3 and J usage is TRBJ2-7; a possible D gene is TRBD2 (5 bases). V was pared by 0 bases and J by 2 bases, with 11 bases between. The CDR3 totals 15 residues. Germline lookup yields CDR1 ENHRY and CDR2 SYGVKD.

In its sample, this clone was seen once. This chain uses TRBV28 with TRBJ1-2; D perhaps matches TRBD1 (6 bases). The CDR3 spans 15 residues. V was clipped by 5 bases and J by 0 bases, with 13 bases between them. CDR1 MDHEN and CDR2 SYDVKM come from the germline V gene. CDR3 DNA sequence: TGTGCCAGCAGTCCGGGGGACAATTCTAACTATGGCTACACCTTC. Protein sequence: CASSPGDNSNYGYTF.

J is TRBJ2-1 and V is TRBV24-1; 7 bases fit TRBD2. The CDR3 runs to 17 residues. Germline-derived CDR1 and CDR2 are KGHDR and SFDVKD. With 5 bases clipped from V and 0 bases from J, the junction kept 9 bases outside the gene matches. The CDR3 DNA reads as TGTGCCACCAGTGCCTACTCCGGGACTAACTCCTACAATGAGCAGTTCTTC. Residues: CATSAYSGTNSYNEQFF.

The V call is TRBV7-6, the J call TRBJ2-5; possible D gene TRBD2, 7 bases. V lost 6 bases, J lost 2 bases, and 16 bases lay in between. This CDR3 has 15 amino acids. Looked up from germline, CDR1 is SGHVS and CDR2 is FNYEAQ. The CDR3 coding sequence is TGTGCCAGCAGTGATATTAGGGGGGGGCAAGAGACCCAGTACTTC. Translated: CASSDIRGGQETQYF.

The V gene is TRBV4-1, the J gene TRBJ1-2; D might be TRBD1 (6 bases). Germline values: CDR1 MGHRA, CDR2 YSYEKL. There are 13 residues in the CDR3. Trimming removed 4 bases at V and 4 bases at J, with 10 bases between. CDR3 loop: CASSPGGFYGYTF. The DNA for the CDR3 is TGCGCCAGCAGCCCTGGGGGCTTCTATGGCTACACCTTC.

This clone was found once. This chain connects TRBV19 to TRBJ2-2; 9 nucleotides line up with TRBD2. This CDR3 spans 17 amino acids. The V segment lost 1 base and the J segment 4 bases; nucleotides outside the gene matches: 7. CDR1 and CDR2 from the germline V gene are LNHDA and SQIVND (reference sequence). The CDR3 sequence is CASSIGRLAASTGELFF. CDR3 DNA: TGTGCCAGTAGTATAGGACGACTAGCGGCTTCCACCGGGGAGCTGTTTTTT.

V gene TRBV29-1 combines with J gene TRBJ1-3; D gene uncertain. Between the trimmed V and J ends, which lost 8 bases and 7 bases, there was a span of 12 bases. The germline V gene encodes CDR1 SQVTM and CDR2 ANQGSEA. The CDR3 is 11 residues long. CDR3 sequence reads: CSTRSGNTIYF. In DNA form, the CDR3 reads TGCAGCACCCGGTCCGGTAACACCATATATTTT.

The V and J genes are TRBV28 and TRBJ1-5; tentatively, D is TRBD1 (6 bases). Germline lookup yields CDR1 MDHEN and CDR2 SYDVKM. The V and J ends lost 5 bases and 3 bases respectively, with 17 bases between them. The CDR3 length is 16 residues. The chain's CDR3 is CASSLGGTQNNQPQHF. The CDR3 region has the DNA TGTGCCAGCAGTCTGGGCGGGACACAGAACAATCAGCCCCAGCATTTT. Drawing the rest from reference TRBV28 and TRBJ1-5, the complete variable domain is DVKVTQSSRYLVKRTGEKVFLECVQDMDHENMFWYRQDPGLGLRLIYFSYDVKMKEKGDIPEGYSVSREKKERFSLILESASTNQTSMYLCASSLGGTQNNQPQHFGDGTRLSIL.

CDR3 sequence (DNA): TGTGCCAGCAAGAAACTAGCGGGGGGTCTATACGAGCTGTTTTTT. Its translation: CASKKLAGGLYELFF. The V gene is TRBV6-5, the J gene TRBJ2-2; TRBD2 aligns across 12 bases. Germline-derived CDR1 and CDR2 are MNHEY and SVGAGI. This CDR3 comprises 15 residues. V was clipped by 7 bases and J by 11 bases; unmatched bases: 11.

This CDR3 is CASSGTRTDTQYF. The CDR3 DNA sequence: TGTGCCAGCAGCGGGACCCGCACAGATACGCAGTATTTT. The chain is built from TRBV9 and TRBJ2-3; D uncertain. V shed 3 bases and J shed 1 base, with 6 bases lying between them. There are 13 residues in the CDR3. CDR1 and CDR2 from the germline V gene are SGDLS and YYNGEE.

V is TRBV28 and J is TRBJ1-5; 8 bases are a match to TRBD1. The CDR3 covers 13 residues. V shed 6 bases and J 6 bases; nucleotides not matched to a gene: 4. Germline CDR1 reads MDHEN; CDR2 reads SYDVKM. The CDR3 DNA sequence: TGTGCCAGCAGACAGGGGGTTCGTCAGCCCCAGCATTTT. This encodes CASRQGVRQPQHF.

The genes are TRBV19 and TRBJ1-4; tentative D call: TRBD1 (6 bases). Trimming left V 9 bases short and J 2 bases short, with 10 bases between. The CDR3 runs to 13 residues. Germline CDR1 reads LNHDA; CDR2 reads SQIVND (reference sequence). CDR3 sequence: CASEDRTNEKLFF. DNA for the CDR3: TGTGCCAGCGAAGACAGGACTAATGAAAAACTGTTTTTT.